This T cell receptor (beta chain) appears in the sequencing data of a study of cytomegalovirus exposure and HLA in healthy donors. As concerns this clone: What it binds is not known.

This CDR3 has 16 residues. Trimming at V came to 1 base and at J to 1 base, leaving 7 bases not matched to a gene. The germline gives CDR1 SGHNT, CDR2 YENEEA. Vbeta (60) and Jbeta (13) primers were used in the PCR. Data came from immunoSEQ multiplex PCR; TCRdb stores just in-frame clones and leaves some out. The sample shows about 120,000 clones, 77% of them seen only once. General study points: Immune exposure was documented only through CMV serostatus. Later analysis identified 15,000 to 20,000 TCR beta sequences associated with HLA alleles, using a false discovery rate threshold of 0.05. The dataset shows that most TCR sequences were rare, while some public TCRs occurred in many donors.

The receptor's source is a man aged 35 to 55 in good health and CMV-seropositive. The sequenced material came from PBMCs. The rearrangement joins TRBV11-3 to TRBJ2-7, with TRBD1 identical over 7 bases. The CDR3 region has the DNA TGTGCCAGCAGCTTAGGGGGCACAGGGGTGTCCTACGAGCAGTACTTC. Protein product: CASSLGGTGVSYEQYF.